Below are 19 T cell receptor beta chains sequenced from a single sample in a study of early T cells in non-severe SARS-CoV-2 infection. TCRdb redid the calling of the 5' RACE reads with MiXCR, one entry per CDR3 protein. The top ten hold around 4.1% of the sample, which has roughly 53,000 distinct CDR3 sequences, 8% to 13% seen once. Sample: whole blood. The receptors shown here come from an adult who was a healthcare worker with PCR-confirmed SARS-CoV-2 infection or an uninfected control (not recorded which).

In its sample, this clonotype was seen many times. This sequence joins TRBV14 and TRBJ2-7; D possibly corresponds to TRBD2 (6 bases). Germline-derived CDR1 and CDR2 are SGHDN and FVKESK. This CDR3 comprises 13 residues. Deletions cut 4 bases from V and 6 bases from J, with 13 bases between. The CDR3, as DNA: TGTGCCAGCAGCCGGGGACTTCCGTTCGAGCAGTACTTC. Translated, it gives CASSRGLPFEQYF.

This clonotype was detected only a few times. J is TRBJ2-5 and V is TRBV29-1, with TRBD2 matching over 8 bases. J lost 1 base, V lost 7 bases, and 5 bases had no gene match. The CDR3 contains 13 residues. Per the germline V gene, CDR1 is SQVTM and CDR2 is ANQGSEA. CDR3 DNA: TGCAGCGCCTCGACTAGCGCCCAAGAGACCCAGTACTTC. Its translation: CSASTSAQETQYF. Filled out from reference TRBV29-1 and TRBJ2-5, the complete variable domain reads SAVISQKPSRDICQRGTSLTIQCQVDSQVTMMFWYRQQPGQSLTLIATANQGSEATYESGFVIDKFPISRPNLTFSTLTVSNMSPEDSSIYLCSASTSAQETQYFGPGTRLLVL.

In its sample, this clonotype was seen a few times. The V call is TRBV12-5, the J call TRBJ2-5, with 9 bases that match TRBD1. The V gene end was trimmed by 0 bases and the J gene end by 5 bases; junction bases not matched to a gene: 4. Germline V gives CDR1 LGHNT, CDR2 FRNRAP. The CDR3 has 15 amino acids. This chain's CDR3 is CASGLVIDRGETQYF. The CDR3 DNA is TGTGCTAGTGGTTTGGTAATCGACAGGGGGGAGACCCAGTACTTC.

This chain links TRBV6-4 with TRBJ2-1; D assignment may be TRBD1 or TRBD2 (6 bases each). This CDR3 is built from 17 residues. The V end lost 0 bases, the J end lost 3 bases, and 15 bases lay between the germline ends. In germline, CDR1 is MRHNA, CDR2 SNTAGT. The CDR3 DNA sequence: TGTGCCAGCAGTGACTCGCCCGGGGGCTCCTACTACAATGAGCAGTTCTTC. Protein sequence: CASSDSPGGSYYNEQFF.

This clonotype was detected ten times or more. The chain couples TRBV20-1 to TRBJ2-7; perhaps TRBD1 as D (6 bases). The CDR3 runs 11 residues. The germline CDR1 and CDR2 sequences are DFQATT and SNEGSKA (reference sequence). V lost 4 bases to trimming and J lost 6 bases, with 10 bases between them. The CDR3 DNA reads as TGCAGTGCTATCACAGGGTTCGAGCAGTACTTC. Its translation is CSAITGFEQYF.

There are a few counts of this clonotype. The V call is TRBV7-7, the J call TRBJ2-7; D perhaps matches TRBD2 (5 bases). The CDR3 spans 13 residues. Germline V gives CDR1 SSHAT, CDR2 FNYEAQ (reference sequence). Trimming removed 2 bases from V and 6 bases from J, with 11 bases in between. The CDR3 DNA sequence: TGTGCCAGCAGCTTACATGGAGGCGGCGAGCAGTACTTC. As protein: CASSLHGGGEQYF.

The sample holds many counts of this clonotype. The V call is TRBV20-1, the J call TRBJ2-2, with a tentative D call TRBD2 (6 bases). Trimming cost V 6 bases and J 2 bases, with 13 bases left between them. CDR3 length: 14 residues. The germline V gene encodes CDR1 DFQATT and CDR2 SNEGSKA (reference sequence). This chain's CDR3 is CSAARRANTGELFF. CDR3 DNA sequence: TGCAGTGCAGCCCGGAGGGCAAACACCGGGGAGCTGTTTTTT.

The table lists this clonotype with many counts. This chain connects TRBV20-1 to TRBJ2-7; TRBD2 might be the D (6 bases). The CDR3 runs to 14 residues. Deletions cut 3 bases from V and 2 bases from J, with 14 bases between. CDR1 and CDR2 (germline): DFQATT, SNEGSKA (reference sequence). DNA for the CDR3: TGCAGTGCTAGTGTCGCTAGCGATACCTACGAGCAGTACTTC. Protein: CSASVASDTYEQYF.

Concerning this clonotype itself: This may arise from a read error, as a much more abundant clone is one base away. This chain connects TRBV6-5 to TRBJ1-2; D is ambiguous. V was pared by 0 bases and J by 1 base, with 15 bases between. Looked up from germline, CDR1 is MNHEY and CDR2 is SVGAGI. The CDR3 covers 17 residues. Written as DNA, the CDR3 is TGTGCCAGCAGTTACTCGGATCGGCAGATTGATAACTATGGCTACACCTTC. This gives the protein CASSYSDRQIDNYGYTF.

This chain links TRBV5-1 with TRBJ2-1; D is unclear. The V and J ends lost 4 bases and 15 bases respectively, with 11 bases between them. CDR1 SGHRS and CDR2 YFSETQ come from the germline V gene. This CDR3 spans 10 amino acids. Written as DNA, the CDR3 is TGCGCCAGCAGCGGCGAAGGGCTGTTCTTC. Encoded protein: CASSGEGLFF.

At least ten counts were recorded for this clonotype. V is TRBV6-4 and J is TRBJ2-3; D is perhaps TRBD2 (6 bases). Between the trimmed V and J ends, which lost 6 bases and 0 bases, there was a span of 10 bases. Germline V gives CDR1 MRHNA, CDR2 SNTAGT. The CDR3 loop spans 14 amino acids. CDR3 DNA sequence: TGTGCCAGCAGCCCCGGGACTAGCACAGATACGCAGTATTTT. It specifies CASSPGTSTDTQYF.

The genes are TRBV6-6 and TRBJ2-7, with 9 positions matching TRBD1. CDR3 length: 11 residues. Germline loops: CDR1 MNHNY, CDR2 SVGAGI (reference sequence). After removal of 5 bases from V and 13 bases from J, the junction contained 6 bases not matched to a gene. Here the CDR3 reads CASSAGQGQYF. The CDR3 DNA reads as TGTGCCAGCAGTGCGGGACAGGGCCAATACTTC.

This clonotype was counted many times. An end of the junction does not agree with germline; a read error may underlie this. This chain joins TRBV7-8 and TRBJ2-1; D may be TRBD2 (5 bases). From germline, CDR1 is SGHVS and CDR2 FQNEAQ. This CDR3 spans 14 amino acids. The CDR3 protein is CASSLATGNNEQFF. The CDR3, as DNA: TGTGCCAGCAGCCTAGCAACTGGAAACAATGAGCAGTTCTTC. The full variable domain, completed using reference TRBV7-8 and TRBJ2-1, is GAGVSQSPRYKVAKRGQDVALRCDPISGHVSLFWYQQALGQGPEFLTYFQNEAQLDKSGLPSDRFFAERPEGSVSTLKIQRTQQEDSAVYLCASSLATGNNEQFFGPGTRLTVL.

The chain uses TRBV19 and TRBJ2-1; D remains unclear. This CDR3 is built from 15 residues. In germline, CDR1 is LNHDA, CDR2 SQIVND (reference sequence). Trimming cost V 6 bases and J 3 bases, with 15 bases left between them. The CDR3 sequence is CASRPDFRGYNEQFF. DNA of the CDR3: TGTGCCAGTAGACCCGACTTCCGCGGCTACAATGAGCAGTTCTTC.

The sample holds many counts of this clonotype. The chain combines TRBV19 with TRBJ1-5; D ambiguous. The CDR3 length is 14 residues. Germline V lookup: CDR1 LNHDA, CDR2 SQIVND (reference sequence). Trimming removed 6 bases from V and 4 bases from J, with 13 bases in between. The CDR3 DNA sequence: TGTGCCAGTAGGGGAACCACAATAAATCAGCCCCAGCATTTT. Protein: CASRGTTINQPQHF.

In this sample, this clonotype turned up many times. The chain links TRBV27 to TRBJ2-4; TRBD2 matches 13 bases. The CDR3 spans 14 residues. The V and J ends lost 3 bases and 12 bases, in that order; junction bases with no gene match: 5. Germline V gene sequence: CDR1 MNHEY, CDR2 SMNVEV (reference sequence). CDR3 region: CASSFGTSGTRQYF. In nucleotides, the CDR3 is TGTGCCAGCAGTTTCGGGACTAGCGGGACCCGTCAGTACTTC.

This clonotype was recorded a few times. As DNA, the CDR3 is TGCAGTGCTAGTAGGAGCGGGAATCTCAACGAGCAGTACTTC. Translating it yields CSASRSGNLNEQYF. The chain combines TRBV20-1 with TRBJ2-7, with 7 bases matching TRBD2. Germline values: CDR1 DFQATT, CDR2 SNEGSKA (reference sequence). The CDR3 loop spans 14 amino acids. Trimming took 3 bases from V and 5 from J; bases not matched to a gene: 10.

This clonotype was observed a handful of times. This chain links TRBV28 with TRBJ2-7; no firm D call. This CDR3 comprises 13 residues. The V end was cut by 3 bases, the J end by 5 bases, with 11 bases between. Germline V lookup: CDR1 MDHEN, CDR2 SYDVKM. The CDR3 sequence: CASSFPGRDEQYF. Written as DNA, the CDR3 is TGTGCCAGCAGTTTCCCGGGCCGGGACGAGCAGTACTTC.

This clonotype appeared many times. J is TRBJ2-5 and V is TRBV18, with D uncertain. CDR3 length equals 13 residues. Germline loops: CDR1 KGHSH, CDR2 LQKENI. V was shortened by 3 bases and J by 4 bases, with 9 bases between the two germline ends. CDR3 amino acids: CASSPSVGETQYF. The CDR3 DNA follows: TGTGCCAGCTCACCTTCAGTGGGAGAGACCCAGTACTTC.